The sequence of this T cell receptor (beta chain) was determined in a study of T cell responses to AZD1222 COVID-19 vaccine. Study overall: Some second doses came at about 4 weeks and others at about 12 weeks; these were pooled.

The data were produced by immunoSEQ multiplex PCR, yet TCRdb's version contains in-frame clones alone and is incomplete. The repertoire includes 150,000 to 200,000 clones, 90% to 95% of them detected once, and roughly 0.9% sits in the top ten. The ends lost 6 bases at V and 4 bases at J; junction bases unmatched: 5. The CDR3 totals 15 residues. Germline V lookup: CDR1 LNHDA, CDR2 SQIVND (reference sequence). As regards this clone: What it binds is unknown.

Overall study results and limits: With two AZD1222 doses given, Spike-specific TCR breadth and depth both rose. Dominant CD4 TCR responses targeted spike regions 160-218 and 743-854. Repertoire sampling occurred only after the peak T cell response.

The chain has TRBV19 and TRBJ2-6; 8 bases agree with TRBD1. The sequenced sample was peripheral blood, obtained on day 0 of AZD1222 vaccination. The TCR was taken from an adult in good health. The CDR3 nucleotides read TGTGCCAGTAGATTCTCAGGGGGCGGGGCCAACGTCCTGACTTTC. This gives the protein CASRFSGGGANVLTF.